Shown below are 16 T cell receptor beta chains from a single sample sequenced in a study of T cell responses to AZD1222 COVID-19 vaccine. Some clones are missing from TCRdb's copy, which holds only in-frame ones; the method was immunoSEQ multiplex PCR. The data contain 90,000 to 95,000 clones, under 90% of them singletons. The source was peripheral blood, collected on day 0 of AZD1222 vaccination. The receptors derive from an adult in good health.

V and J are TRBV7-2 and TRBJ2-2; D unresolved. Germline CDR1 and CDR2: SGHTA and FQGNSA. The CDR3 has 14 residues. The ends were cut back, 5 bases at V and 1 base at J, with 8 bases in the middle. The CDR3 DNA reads TGTGCCAGCAGCGGCGCGCGGAACACCGGGGAGCTGTTTTTT. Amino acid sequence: CASSGARNTGELFF.

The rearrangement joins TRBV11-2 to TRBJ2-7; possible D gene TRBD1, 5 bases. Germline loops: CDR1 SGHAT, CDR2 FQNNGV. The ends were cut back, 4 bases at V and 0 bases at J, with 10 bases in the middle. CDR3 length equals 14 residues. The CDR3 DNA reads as TGTGCCAGCAGCTCCCGACAGACCTCCTACGAGCAGTACTTC. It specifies CASSSRQTSYEQYF.

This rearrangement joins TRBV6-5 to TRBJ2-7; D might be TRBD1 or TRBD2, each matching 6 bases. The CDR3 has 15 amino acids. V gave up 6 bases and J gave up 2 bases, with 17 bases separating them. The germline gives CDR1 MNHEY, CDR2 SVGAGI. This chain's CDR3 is CASRPARGGTYEQYF. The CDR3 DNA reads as TGTGCCAGCAGGCCCGCACGAGGGGGGACCTACGAGCAGTACTTC.

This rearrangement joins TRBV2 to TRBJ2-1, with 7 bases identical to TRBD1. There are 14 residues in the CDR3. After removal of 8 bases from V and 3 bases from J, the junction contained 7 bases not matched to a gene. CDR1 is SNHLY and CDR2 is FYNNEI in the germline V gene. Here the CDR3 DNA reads TGTGCCAGCGCCCCGGGGACAGTCTACAATGAGCAGTTCTTC. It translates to CASAPGTVYNEQFF.

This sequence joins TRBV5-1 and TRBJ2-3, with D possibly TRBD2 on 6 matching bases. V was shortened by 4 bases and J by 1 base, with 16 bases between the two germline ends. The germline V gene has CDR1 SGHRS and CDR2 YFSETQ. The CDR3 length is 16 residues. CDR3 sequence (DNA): TGCGCCAGCAGCCTGAGTGGAGGAGGGGGCACAGATACGCAGTATTTT. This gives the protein CASSLSGGGGTDTQYF.

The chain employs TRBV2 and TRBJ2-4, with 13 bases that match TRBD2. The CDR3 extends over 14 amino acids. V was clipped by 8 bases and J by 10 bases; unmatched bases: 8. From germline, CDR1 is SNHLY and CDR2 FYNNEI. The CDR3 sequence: CASRGLAGEEIQYF. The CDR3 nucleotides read TGTGCCAGCCGCGGACTAGCGGGAGAAGAAATTCAGTACTTC.

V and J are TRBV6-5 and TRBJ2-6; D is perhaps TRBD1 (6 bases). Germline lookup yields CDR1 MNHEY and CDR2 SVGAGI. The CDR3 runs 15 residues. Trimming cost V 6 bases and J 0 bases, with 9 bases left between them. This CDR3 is CASRTGSSGANVLTF. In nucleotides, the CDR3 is TGTGCCAGCAGGACAGGTTCCTCTGGGGCCAACGTCCTGACTTTC.

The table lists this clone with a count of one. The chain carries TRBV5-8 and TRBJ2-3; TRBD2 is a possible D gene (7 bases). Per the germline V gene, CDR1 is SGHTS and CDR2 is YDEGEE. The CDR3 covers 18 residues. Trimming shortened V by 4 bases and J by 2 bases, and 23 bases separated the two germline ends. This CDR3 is CASSRGGGGLIHTDTQYF. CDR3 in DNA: TGTGCCAGCAGCAGGGGCGGGGGCGGATTAATCCACACAGATACGCAGTATTTT.

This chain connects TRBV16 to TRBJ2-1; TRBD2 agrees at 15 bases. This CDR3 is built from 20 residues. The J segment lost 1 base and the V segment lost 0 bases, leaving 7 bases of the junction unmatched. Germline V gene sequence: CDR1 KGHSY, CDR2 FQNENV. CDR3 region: CASSQSWTSGRAKSYNEQFF. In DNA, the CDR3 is TGTGCCAGCAGCCAATCTTGGACTAGCGGGAGGGCGAAGTCCTACAATGAGCAGTTCTTC.

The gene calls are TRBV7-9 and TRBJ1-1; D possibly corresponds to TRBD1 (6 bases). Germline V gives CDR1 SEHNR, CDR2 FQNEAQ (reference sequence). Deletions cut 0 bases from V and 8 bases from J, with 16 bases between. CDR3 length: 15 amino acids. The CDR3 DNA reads TGTGCCAGCAGCTTAGCGTCCAGGACAGCTGGGGAAGCTTTCTTT. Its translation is CASSLASRTAGEAFF.

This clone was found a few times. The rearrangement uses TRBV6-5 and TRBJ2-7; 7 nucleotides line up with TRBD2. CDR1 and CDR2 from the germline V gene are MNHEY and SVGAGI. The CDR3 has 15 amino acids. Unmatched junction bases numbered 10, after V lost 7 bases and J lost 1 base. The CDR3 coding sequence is TGTGCCAGCACCCTCCGGAGCGGGGTGTCCTACGAGCAGTACTTC. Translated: CASTLRSGVSYEQYF.

The CDR3 coding sequence is TGCGCCACCGGGGGTTCTACAGATACGCAGTATTTT. The encoded protein is CATGGSTDTQYF. The chain is built from TRBV10-1 and TRBJ2-3, with a weak D call TRBD2 (6 bases). With 10 bases removed from V and 3 bases from J, the gap between germline ends came to 11 bases. Germline CDR1 reads WNHNN; CDR2 reads SYGVQD (reference sequence). The CDR3 is made up of 12 amino acids.

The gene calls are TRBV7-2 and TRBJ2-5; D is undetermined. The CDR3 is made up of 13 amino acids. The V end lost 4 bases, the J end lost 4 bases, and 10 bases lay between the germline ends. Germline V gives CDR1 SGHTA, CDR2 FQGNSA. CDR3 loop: CASSSGPRETQYF. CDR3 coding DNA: TGTGCCAGCAGCTCTGGCCCGCGAGAGACCCAGTACTTC.

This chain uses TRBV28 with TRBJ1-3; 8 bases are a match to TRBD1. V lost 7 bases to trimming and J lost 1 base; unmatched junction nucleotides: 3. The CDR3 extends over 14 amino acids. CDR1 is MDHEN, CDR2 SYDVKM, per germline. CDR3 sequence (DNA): TGTGCCAGCAAGACAGGGGTATCTGGAAACACCATATATTTT. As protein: CASKTGVSGNTIYF.

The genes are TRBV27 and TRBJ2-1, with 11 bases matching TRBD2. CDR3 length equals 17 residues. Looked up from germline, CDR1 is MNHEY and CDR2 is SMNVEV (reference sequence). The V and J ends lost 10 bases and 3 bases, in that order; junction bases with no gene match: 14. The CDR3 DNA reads TGTGCCACCCGCCGGACTAGCGGGCCGGAGCACTACAATGAGCAGTTCTTC. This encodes CATRRTSGPEHYNEQFF.

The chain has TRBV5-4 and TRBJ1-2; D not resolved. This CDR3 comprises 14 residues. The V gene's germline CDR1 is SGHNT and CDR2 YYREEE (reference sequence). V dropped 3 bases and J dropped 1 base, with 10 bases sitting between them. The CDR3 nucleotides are TGTGCCAGCAGCTGGATGACCGGTAACTATGGCTACACCTTC. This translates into CASSWMTGNYGYTF.